The rows below give T cell receptor beta chains drawn from one sample of a study of cytomegalovirus exposure and HLA in healthy donors. The table came from immunoSEQ multiplex PCR; TCRdb's copy has only in-frame clones and leaves some out. The sample contains 150,000 to 180,000 clones, around 82% of which appear only once. Sequencing was done on a sample of PBMCs. These receptor sequences come from a woman in her forties in good health and CMV-seropositive. Each CDR3 is given with its conserved first and last residue.

v_call	cdr3_aa
TRBV4-1	CASAQGGSYNEQFF
TRBV19	CASSMMGLAVSASTDTQYF
TRBV15	CATSITDRGRTGYTF
TRBV11-3	CASSYRTGEAWEQYF
TRBV29-1	CSTGTSGSPREQYF
TRBV14	CASSQITRGSNTEAFF
TRBV2	CASRDSIIGNTIYF
TRBV4-1	CASSLTTSGRTSEQFF
TRBV6-1	CGGRGGAEGNTIYF
TRBV7-3	CASSLTPGGGYGYTF
TRBV5-1	CASSLVPGGLDEQFF
TRBV30	CAWKSAGVRGDTQYF
TRBV12-5	CASGPYLQTTSSYEQYF
TRBV29-1	CSGRASTNEKLFF
TRBV6-5	CASSQEAGYNEQFF
TRBV6-6	CASREGGSYEQYF
TRBV23-1	CASSQSKGQGPNLAAHTDTQYF
TRBV30	CAWSRAGGPLETQYF
TRBV7-3	CASSRPTSGRAGPYEQYF
TRBV27	CASSLRGTSGELFF
TRBV5-4	CASSLGLNTGELFF
TRBV28	CASSLLFQRGTDTQYF
TRBV6-5	CASTQGSNQPQHF
TRBV2	CASYPGGLAPSSTDTQYF
TRBV27	CASSPGTSRLYEQYF
TRBV7-8	CASSSTSGSGDTQYF
TRBV18	CASSSPSGLGTEAFF
TRBV5-5	CASSGVAGVETQYF
TRBV28	CAVDRSGEQYF
TRBV2	CASSGRLAGSTYEQYF
TRBV2	CASTRRTGGDTEAFF
TRBV28	CASSVPGQGGQPQHF
TRBV19	CASSIPRGQGKNIQYF
TRBV2	CASSEIGLAENTGELFF
TRBV19	CASTGGGIGGNQPQHF
TRBV27	CASSLGLAGGLEQYF
TRBV7-9	CASSLGGGTGDHEQYF
TRBV27	CASRGAVAGGGGTQYF
TRBV6-1	CASSERGGARSSHQPQHF
TRBV18	CASSPGQGGHQPQHF
TRBV18	CASSPSVMNTEAFF
TRBV2	CASSASGTGGFTEAFF
TRBV9	CASRATGTGRYGYTF
TRBV2	CASSPGDQPQHF
TRBV18	CASSPDRGRVNEQFF
TRBV11-3	CASSFLAIQETQYF
TRBV28	CASSHRGSGANVLTF
TRBV21-1	CASSKPPRGAYEQYF
TRBV7-2	CASSPRDRGLSNEQFF
TRBV19	CASSIGYGGGKETQYF
TRBV7-6	CASSPTFSDQETQYF
TRBV7-6	CASSRDRGDGYTF
TRBV7-9	CASSLVTSILSSEAFF